The 13 T cell receptor beta chains listed next were all sequenced from one sample in a study of shared clonotypes between healthy human individuals. Repertoires were generated with immunoSEQ multiplex PCR, while TCRdb's copy carries only in-frame clones and drops some. The sample carries about 460,000 clones, more than 70% recorded once. Input material: PBMCs. The receptors come from a woman between 35 and 50 years old in good health. Some clones in this sample may be carry-over from other donors' samples.

V gene TRBV25-1 combines with J gene TRBJ1-4; 9 bases match TRBD1. Per germline, CDR1 MGHDK and CDR2 SYGVNS. CDR3 length: 15 amino acids. The junction had 9 bases not matched to a gene; V was cut back by 6 bases and J by 7 bases. The CDR3 coding sequence is TGTGCCAGCAGCCCAACCGGGACAGGGACTGAAAAACTGTTTTTT. It yields the protein CASSPTGTGTEKLFF.

This chain joins TRBV7-9 and TRBJ2-5; perhaps TRBD2 as D (5 bases). CDR1 is SEHNR, CDR2 FQNEAQ, per germline (reference sequence). The V end was cut by 1 base, the J end by 7 bases, with 13 bases between. CDR3 length: 14 residues. The CDR3 reads CASSLGTSGPTQYF. The CDR3 bases are TGTGCCAGCAGCTTAGGGACTTCTGGACCGACCCAGTACTTC.

The chain combines TRBV7-8 with TRBJ1-4; no firm D call. Deletions cut 5 bases from V and 5 bases from J, with 18 bases between. The CDR3 has 16 amino acids. Germline V gene lookup returns CDR1 SGHVS and CDR2 FQNEAQ. This chain's CDR3 is CASSPGLRRANEKLFF. CDR3 in DNA: TGTGCCAGCAGCCCCGGACTACGGAGGGCGAATGAAAAACTGTTTTTT. Filled out from reference TRBV7-8 and TRBJ1-4, the complete variable domain reads GAGVSQSPRYKVAKRGQDVALRCDPISGHVSLFWYQQALGQGPEFLTYFQNEAQLDKSGLPSDRFFAERPEGSVSTLKIQRTQQEDSAVYLCASSPGLRRANEKLFFGSGTQLSVL.

The chain carries TRBV5-1 and TRBJ2-2; D unresolved. Trimming stripped 0 bases from V and 6 bases from J, with 12 bases between. Germline V gene data show CDR1 as SGHRS and CDR2 as YFSETQ. This CDR3 comprises 15 residues. This CDR3 reads CASSLGPDGAGELFF. In nucleotides, the CDR3 is TGCGCCAGCAGCTTGGGACCCGATGGCGCCGGGGAGCTGTTTTTT.

About this clone itself: With a much larger clone just one base away, this may be a read error. The chain recombines TRBV4-1 with TRBJ1-1; no definite D call. V shed 4 bases and J shed 1 base, with 7 bases lying between them. The CDR3 runs 13 residues. The germline V gene has CDR1 MGHRA and CDR2 YSYEKL. CDR3 amino acids: CASSRTENTEAFF. Here the CDR3 DNA reads TGCGCCAGCAGCCGTACAGAGAACACTGAAGCTTTCTTT.

This sequence joins TRBV9 and TRBJ2-3, with D possibly being TRBD1 (5 bases). The V end lost 3 bases, the J end lost 1 base, and 15 bases lay between the germline ends. In germline, CDR1 is SGDLS, CDR2 YYNGEE. The CDR3 spans 16 residues. In DNA, the CDR3 is TGTGCCAGCAGCGGCTCTTTGGACACGCGCACAGATACGCAGTATTTT. The encoded protein is CASSGSLDTRTDTQYF.

The chain links TRBV7-3 to TRBJ1-2; 8 nucleotides line up with TRBD1. Germline loops: CDR1 SGHTA, CDR2 FQGTGA. The CDR3 extends over 14 amino acids. The V gene end was trimmed by 1 base and the J gene end by 6 bases; junction bases not matched to a gene: 4. The CDR3 DNA reads as TGTGCCAGCAGCTTAAGGCCAGGGGGCCATGGCTACACCTTC. Its translation is CASSLRPGGHGYTF. Based on the CDR3 plus reference TRBV7-3 and TRBJ1-2, the full variable domain is GAGVSQTPSNKVTEKGKYVELRCDPISGHTALYWYRQSLGQGPEFLIYFQGTGAADDSGLPNDRFFAVRPEGSVSTLKIQRTERGDSAVYLCASSLRPGGHGYTFGSGTRLTVV.

The genes are TRBV28 and TRBJ2-2, with D possibly TRBD2 on 5 matching bases. The CDR3 runs 15 residues. V lost 2 bases, J lost 5 bases, and 12 bases lay in between. From germline, CDR1 is MDHEN and CDR2 SYDVKM. The CDR3 DNA is TGTGCCAGCAGTTTAGTGGGAGTGAGAACCGGGGAGCTGTTTTTT. Residues: CASSLVGVRTGELFF.

V and J are TRBV5-4 and TRBJ1-2, with D uncertain. This CDR3 contains 15 residues. Germline V CDR1 and CDR2: SGHNT, YYREEE (reference sequence). V lost 4 bases and J lost 4, with 17 bases in between. The CDR3 is CASSTQDRAAYGYTF. The CDR3 DNA is TGTGCCAGCAGCACCCAGGACCGGGCAGCCTATGGCTACACCTTC.

The rearrangement joins TRBV7-2 to TRBJ2-2, with D uncertain. Per germline, CDR1 SGHTA and CDR2 FQGNSA. The CDR3 length is 15 residues. V was trimmed by 0 bases and J by 3 bases, leaving 8 bases between them. The DNA of the CDR3 is TGTGCCAGCAGCTTAGCGTCCCACTACACCGGGGAGCTGTTTTTT. Translation: CASSLASHYTGELFF. The variable domain in full, completed from reference TRBV7-2 and TRBJ2-2, reads GAGVSQSPSNKVTEKGKDVELRCDPISGHTALYWYRQSLGQGLEFLIYFQGNSAPDKSGLPSDRFSAERTGGSVSTLTIQRTQQEDSAVYLCASSLASHYTGELFFGEGSRLTVL.

Concerning this clone: A far larger clone lies a single base away; this is likely a read error. Other DNA sequences in this specimen translate into the identical CDR3. The V call is TRBV30, the J call TRBJ1-2; 7 bases align to TRBD1. CDR3 length: 16 residues. V trimming: 0 bases; J trimming: 3 bases; junction bases outside the gene matches: 10. Per the germline V gene, CDR1 is GTSNPN and CDR2 is SVGIG (reference sequence). The CDR3 reads CAWSVSPQGTHYGYTF. In nucleotides, the CDR3 is TGTGCCTGGAGTGTCAGCCCACAGGGGACTCACTATGGCTACACCTTC.

The chain employs TRBV2 and TRBJ2-2, with TRBD1 identical over 7 bases. Germline V CDR1 and CDR2: SNHLY, FYNNEI. V shed 11 bases, J shed 3 bases, and the junction held 9 bases outside the gene matches. The CDR3 contains 14 residues. The CDR3 bases are TGTGCCGGCTCGGACAGGATCGACACCGGGGAGCTGTTTTTT. Amino acids: CAGSDRIDTGELFF.

The chain's CDR3 is CASRVLAGGPADTQYF. DNA for the CDR3: TGTGCCAGCAGGGTACTAGCGGGAGGGCCCGCAGATACGCAGTATTTT. The rearrangement uses TRBV5-4 and TRBJ2-3, with 13 bases matching TRBD2. CDR3 size: 16 residues. The V and J ends lost 5 bases and 4 bases, in that order; junction bases with no gene match: 7. Germline lookup yields CDR1 SGHNT and CDR2 YYREEE (reference sequence).